Sequencing of this TCR beta chain was carried out in a study of T cell repertoires in cytomegalovirus infection. Study context: The public TCR beta signatures pointed to both CMV infection and matching HLA type. Study-level results: HLA-C-restricted CMV clonotypes gave the most frequent clonotype in two of eight donors. Totalled public TCR beta family frequency picked out people who carried CMV plus the relevant HLA.

This clonotype occurred many times. Its cognate antigen is unknown. The V gene lost 5 bases and the J gene lost 0 bases, with 23 bases spanning the gap. Looked up from germline, CDR1 is SGHVS and CDR2 is FNYEAQ. This CDR3 has 20 amino acids. Using its own MiXCR run on the reads, TCRdb lists one record per CDR3 protein. The sample shows fewer than 1,000,000 distinct CDR3 sequences, approximately 31% of them seen only once. The sequence was collected from a human donor in good health (CMV status not recorded). Some clones in this sample may be carry-over from other donors' samples. The V and J genes are TRBV7-6 and TRBJ1-6, with D possibly matching TRBD1 (5 bases). The material sequenced was cultured CD8+ T cells from PBMCs, taken from culture after CMV antigen stimulation. The chain's CDR3 is CASSPLRVPSSSSYNSPLHF. The DNA for the CDR3 is TGTGCCAGCAGCCCCCTCAGGGTTCCCTCTTCAAGCTCCTATAATTCACCCCTCCACTTT.